This is a list of T cell receptor beta chains from one sample in a study of OX40 agonist ivuxolimab in advanced cancers. Measured with immunoSEQ multiplex PCR; TCRdb has only the in-frame clones, and not every one. The repertoire has about 32,000 clones, approximately 84% of them found once; the top ten carry roughly 20%. The material sequenced was CD4+ or CD8+ T cells sorted from blood, taken in a trial of the OX40 agonist ivuxolimab. The receptor set was obtained from an adult with an advanced solid tumor such as melanoma, head and neck, liver or kidney cancer. Both conserved end residues are part of each CDR3. D genes are given only for firm matches.

V gene: TRBV28; J gene: TRBJ2-1; D gene: TRBD2; CDR3 protein: CASRTGTSGYNEQFF
V gene: TRBV5-6; J gene: TRBJ1-2; D gene: NA; CDR3 protein: CASSLGGRTLDGYTF
V gene: TRBV6-1; J gene: TRBJ2-7; D gene: TRBD1; CDR3 protein: CASRTGQGISYEQYF
V gene: TRBV11-3; J gene: TRBJ2-5; D gene: NA; CDR3 protein: CASSLDLRGGQETQYF
V gene: TRBV9; J gene: TRBJ2-1; D gene: NA; CDR3 protein: CASSAGVSYNEQFF
V gene: TRBV13; J gene: TRBJ2-1; D gene: TRBD1; CDR3 protein: CASSLTRDLTGISYNEQFF
V gene: TRBV7-2; J gene: TRBJ1-2; D gene: NA; CDR3 protein: CASSLTGSWDYGYTF
V gene: TRBV27; J gene: TRBJ1-1; D gene: NA; CDR3 protein: CASSFQGPTEAFF
V gene: TRBV4-2; J gene: TRBJ2-7; D gene: TRBD1; CDR3 protein: CASSLGQGLTYEQYF
V gene: TRBV19; J gene: TRBJ2-7; D gene: NA; CDR3 protein: CASSGLPWGEQYF
V gene: TRBV5-4; J gene: TRBJ2-7; D gene: TRBD1; CDR3 protein: CASSLDRGGEQYF
V gene: TRBV16; J gene: TRBJ1-6; D gene: NA; CDR3 protein: CASSLMKRQADNSPLHF
V gene: TRBV4-2; J gene: TRBJ1-1; D gene: NA; CDR3 protein: CASSQDVLNTEAFF
V gene: TRBV6-5; J gene: TRBJ1-5; D gene: TRBD1; CDR3 protein: CASTQGGTQPQHF
V gene: TRBV11-3; J gene: TRBJ2-7; D gene: NA; CDR3 protein: CASSLGFESYEQYF
V gene: TRBV28; J gene: TRBJ1-1; D gene: NA; CDR3 protein: CASSLPGVGGEAFF
V gene: TRBV4-3; J gene: TRBJ1-2; D gene: NA; CDR3 protein: CASSQERAGNYGYTF
V gene: TRBV11-3; J gene: TRBJ2-1; D gene: TRBD2; CDR3 protein: CASSPRTSGSYNEQFF
V gene: TRBV6-5; J gene: TRBJ2-7; D gene: TRBD1; CDR3 protein: CASSYSTGGGNEQYF
V gene: TRBV5-6; J gene: TRBJ2-7; D gene: NA; CDR3 protein: CASLRKGRMPYEQYF
V gene: TRBV7-6; J gene: TRBJ2-5; D gene: TRBD2; CDR3 protein: CASSLVGGPCVETQYF
V gene: TRBV5-6; J gene: TRBJ1-3; D gene: NA; CDR3 protein: CASSWGGSFNTIYF
V gene: TRBV28; J gene: TRBJ2-7; D gene: NA; CDR3 protein: CASSSLYLPGVVSYEQYF
V gene: TRBV2; J gene: TRBJ1-2; D gene: NA; CDR3 protein: CASRGFGPFYGYTF
V gene: TRBV28; J gene: TRBJ1-5; D gene: NA; CDR3 protein: CASSLWGQGSNQPQHF
V gene: TRBV21-1; J gene: TRBJ2-1; D gene: NA; CDR3 protein: CASTPLRGGSSYNEQFF
V gene: TRBV9; J gene: TRBJ2-3; D gene: NA; CDR3 protein: CASSDLTDTQYF
V gene: TRBV29-1; J gene: TRBJ1-2; D gene: TRBD1; CDR3 protein: CSVEGRGGAYGYTF
V gene: TRBV15; J gene: TRBJ1-6; D gene: NA; CDR3 protein: CATSRGGGRNSPLHF
V gene: TRBV7-8; J gene: TRBJ1-4; D gene: NA; CDR3 protein: CASSGGEKLFF
V gene: TRBV5-8; J gene: TRBJ2-1; D gene: NA; CDR3 protein: CASSWGLFNEQFF
V gene: TRBV7-2; J gene: TRBJ2-1; D gene: TRBD1; CDR3 protein: CASSRARPGQGTNEQFF
V gene: TRBV9; J gene: TRBJ2-7; D gene: TRBD2; CDR3 protein: CASSSSTSGPSYEQYF
V gene: TRBV7-6; J gene: TRBJ2-5; D gene: TRBD2; CDR3 protein: CASRIGTSSGEQYF
V gene: TRBV4-1; J gene: NA; D gene: TRBD1; CDR3 protein: CASSSRRPGQGAHEQYF
V gene: TRBV13; J gene: TRBJ2-7; D gene: TRBD2; CDR3 protein: CASSLRSGASSYEQYF
V gene: TRBV7-9; J gene: NA; D gene: NA; CDR3 protein: CASSYSNPEQYF
V gene: TRBV6-5; J gene: TRBJ2-7; D gene: NA; CDR3 protein: CASRGGYEQYF
V gene: TRBV29-1; J gene: TRBJ1-1; D gene: NA; CDR3 protein: CSVVGGNMIEAFF
V gene: TRBV6-1; J gene: TRBJ1-2; D gene: NA; CDR3 protein: CASRVGLGLNYGYTF